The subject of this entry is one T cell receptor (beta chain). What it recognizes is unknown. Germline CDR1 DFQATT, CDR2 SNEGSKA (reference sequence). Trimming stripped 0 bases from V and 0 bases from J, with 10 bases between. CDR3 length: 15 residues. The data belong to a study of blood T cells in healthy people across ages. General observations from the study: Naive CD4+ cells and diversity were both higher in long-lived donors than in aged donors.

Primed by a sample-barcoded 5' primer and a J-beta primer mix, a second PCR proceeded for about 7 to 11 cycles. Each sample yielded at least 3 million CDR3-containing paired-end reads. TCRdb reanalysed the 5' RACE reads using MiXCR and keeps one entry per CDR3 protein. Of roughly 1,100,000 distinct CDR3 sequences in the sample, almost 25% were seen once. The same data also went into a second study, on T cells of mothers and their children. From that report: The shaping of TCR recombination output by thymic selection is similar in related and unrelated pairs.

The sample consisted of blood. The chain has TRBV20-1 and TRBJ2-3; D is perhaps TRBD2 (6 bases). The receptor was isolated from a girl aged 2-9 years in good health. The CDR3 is CSARDAGRSTDTQYF. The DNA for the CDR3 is TGCAGTGCTAGAGATGCGGGGAGGAGCACAGATACGCAGTATTTT.